The T cell receptor beta chain under discussion was sequenced for a study of blood T cell repertoires in COVID-19. Study as a whole: T cells, B-cell-depleted T cells, or PBMCs provided the cDNA or gDNA that served as material.

In the original analysis: By means of reference gene primer amplification, nucleated cell counts were estimated. Sequencing used immunoSEQ multiplex PCR; TCRdb keeps in-frame clones, though not all of them. For V, J and clone size, that table is used; D and trimming come from the DNA. The sample lists around 150,000 clones, roughly four fifths occurring once. Trimming removed 3 bases from V and 7 bases from J; junction bases left unmatched: 3. Germline loops: CDR1 SGDLS, CDR2 YYNGEE. CDR3 size: 14 residues. The genes are TRBV9 and TRBJ2-7; TRBD2 aligns across 14 bases. Source material: peripheral blood. The sequence was obtained from a woman older than 75 with acute or convalescent COVID-19. The CDR3 region has the DNA TGTGCCAGCAGCGACGGGACTAGCGGGGGTGAGCAGTACTTC. The encoded protein is CASSDGTSGGEQYF.